Shown below are 10 T cell receptor beta chains from a single sample sequenced in a study of blood T cell repertoires in COVID-19 (dated by TCRdb to the early 2020s). Libraries were prepared through the immunoSEQ multiplex PCR assay. TCRdb took this table from immuneACCESS and kept in-frame rearrangements with V and J called. Such tables lack part of the clones; where checked against another copy, unresolved V genes explain under half of the gap, and the rest is unexplained. The sample table lists 40,000 or so clones, approximately 93% of them with a count of one. 2% to 2.5% of the sample comes from the top ten. Material for sequencing was peripheral blood. Receptors were obtained from a man in his fifties with active COVID-19.

The chain couples TRBV29-1 to TRBJ2-3; 9 bases are shared with TRBD2. The CDR3 sequence is 16 residues long. CDR1 SQVTM and CDR2 ANQGSEA come from the germline V gene. With 5 bases clipped from V and 0 bases from J, the junction kept 9 bases outside the gene matches. CDR3 residues: CSVLGGGVISTDTQYF. CDR3 coding DNA: TGCAGCGTTCTAGGCGGGGGGGTCATTAGCACAGATACGCAGTATTTT.

The chain couples TRBV11-3 to TRBJ2-1, with D possibly TRBD2 on 6 matching bases. Germline assignment: CDR1 SGHNT and CDR2 YENEEA. V was shortened by 1 base and J by 2 bases, with 12 bases between the two germline ends. The CDR3 has 16 residues. In DNA form, the CDR3 reads TGTGCCAGCAGCTTAGGACAGCGGACTACCTACAATGAGCAGTTCTTC. It yields the protein CASSLGQRTTYNEQFF.

The J gene is TRBJ1-2, the V gene TRBV7-9; D not certain. The V and J ends lost 0 bases and 4 bases respectively, with 6 bases between them. CDR1 is SEHNR, CDR2 FQNEAQ, per germline (reference sequence). There are 13 residues in the CDR3. The CDR3 sequence: CASSLAQTYGYTF. In DNA form, the CDR3 reads TGTGCCAGCAGCTTAGCACAGACCTATGGCTACACCTTC.

This clone was seen more than once but under ten times. This rearrangement joins TRBV15 to TRBJ2-7, with 9 bases lining up with TRBD2. With 11 bases clipped from V and 5 bases from J, the junction kept 13 bases outside the gene matches. Germline V gene lookup returns CDR1 LNHNV and CDR2 YYDKDF (reference sequence). The CDR3 has 14 residues. The CDR3 region has the DNA TGTGCCTCGTCAGGACTAGCGAGGGGGCACGAGCAGTACTTC. This gives the protein CASSGLARGHEQYF.

The J gene is TRBJ2-3, the V gene TRBV18; possibly TRBD2 for D (7 bases). Trimming removed 3 bases from V and 2 bases from J, with 12 bases in between. The germline CDR1 and CDR2 sequences are KGHSH and LQKENI. The CDR3 has 15 residues. CDR3: CASSPSGGYTDTQYF. DNA of the CDR3: TGTGCCAGCTCACCGTCGGGGGGCTACACAGATACGCAGTATTTT. The whole variable domain, filled in from reference TRBV18 and TRBJ2-3, reads NAGVMQNPRHLVRRRGQEARLRCSPMKGHSHVYWYRQLPEEGLKFMVYLQKENIIDESGMPKERFSAEFPKEGPSILRIQQVVRGDSAAYFCASSPSGGYTDTQYFGPGTRLTVL.

The chain carries TRBV24-1 and TRBJ2-3; 12 bases are shared with TRBD2. Germline loops: CDR1 KGHDR, CDR2 SFDVKD. The V gene end was trimmed by 4 bases and the J gene end by 8 bases; junction bases not matched to a gene: 12. The CDR3 loop spans 17 amino acids. In DNA form, the CDR3 reads TGTGCCACCAGTGACAACACACTAGCGGGGGGACCGGGTACGCAGTATTTT. Its protein product is CATSDNTLAGGPGTQYF.

A few counts support this clone. The chain combines TRBV5-1 with TRBJ1-5, with D maybe TRBD1 (5 bases). Trimming removed 0 bases at V and 5 bases at J, with 9 bases between. Per germline, CDR1 SGHRS and CDR2 YFSETQ. CDR3 length equals 14 residues. This CDR3 is CASSLGGDYQPQHF. The DNA of the CDR3 is TGCGCCAGCAGCTTGGGGGGGGACTATCAGCCCCAGCATTTT.

The chain is built from TRBV3-1 (or the pseudogene TRBV3-2) and TRBJ1-1; the D gene is possibly TRBD1 (5 bases). Germline V CDR1 and CDR2: LGHDT, YNNKEL (reference sequence). CDR3 length equals 15 residues. The V gene lost 0 bases and the J gene lost 5 bases, with 13 bases spanning the gap. CDR3 in amino acids: CASSQEGRVRTEAFF. The CDR3 bases are TGTGCCAGCAGCCAAGAGGGCAGGGTAAGGACTGAAGCTTTCTTT.

This chain connects TRBV20-1 to TRBJ2-3, with D perhaps matching TRBD1 (5 bases). The germline gives CDR1 DFQATT, CDR2 SNEGSKA (reference sequence). This CDR3 is built from 17 residues. The germline V and J ends were trimmed by 3 bases and 2 bases, with 21 bases remaining between them. The CDR3 spells CSASGDGGAFITDTQYF. CDR3 coding DNA: TGCAGTGCTAGTGGGGATGGTGGGGCCTTTATCACAGATACGCAGTATTTT.

The gene calls are TRBV9 and TRBJ1-3; D unclear. The CDR3 sequence is 13 residues long. Germline V gene sequence: CDR1 SGDLS, CDR2 YYNGEE. With 4 bases removed from V and 2 bases from J, the gap between germline ends came to 7 bases. The DNA for the CDR3 is TGTGCCAGCAGCCCCCCAGCTGGAAACACCATATATTTT. Protein sequence: CASSPPAGNTIYF.